The next 22 T cell receptor beta chains were all read from a single sample in a study of CD8+ T cells in alopecia areata. RNA was isolated and reverse transcribed to cDNA, the sequencing template. Profiling relied on immunoSEQ multiplex PCR, and the TCRdb table lists in-frame clones only, not all of them. The table lists about 190,000 clones, 50% to 70% of them singletons. Sample treatment: oral pan-JAK inhibitor, 5-10 mg twice daily. The starting material was CD4+ T cells sorted from blood, obtained at approximately week 49, from a patient treated with tofacitinib. The source of these receptors is a human donor with alopecia areata.

This clone has only a few counts. This rearrangement joins TRBV5-1 to TRBJ2-2; 9 positions match TRBD2. From germline, CDR1 is SGHRS and CDR2 YFSETQ. This CDR3 comprises 14 residues. J was trimmed by 6 bases and V by 2 bases; bases with no gene match: 2. The CDR3 DNA follows: TGCGCCAGCAGCTTCGGACTAGCGTCCGGGGAGCTGTTTTTT. Translation gives CASSFGLASGELFF.

This clone was seen many times. The chain has TRBV25-1 and TRBJ1-3; possibly TRBD1 for D (6 bases). This CDR3 has 14 residues. Trimming took off 3 bases at V and 7 bases at J, with 13 bases between the two ends. Per germline, CDR1 MGHDK and CDR2 SYGVNS. CDR3: CASSEPGVYNTIYF. The CDR3 nucleotides are TGTGCCAGCAGTGAGCCAGGGGTCTACAACACCATATATTTT.

The J gene is TRBJ2-1, the V gene TRBV29-1; D might be TRBD2 (6 bases). This CDR3 contains 13 residues. Looked up from germline, CDR1 is SQVTM and CDR2 is ANQGSEA. V lost 7 bases, J lost 1 base, and 11 bases lay in between. CDR3 bases: TGCAGCGCCGGGGGTCGTTCCTACAATGAGCAGTTCTTC. This codes for CSAGGRSYNEQFF.

There are a few counts of this clone. CDR3 DNA sequence: TGCAGCGTTGCCCTACTCTCCTACAATGAGCAGTTCTTC. Amino acids: CSVALLSYNEQFF. This chain uses TRBV29-1 with TRBJ2-1; D is uncertain. This CDR3 comprises 13 residues. Germline CDR1 reads SQVTM; CDR2 reads ANQGSEA. V dropped 4 bases and J dropped 0 bases, with 7 bases sitting between them.

This chain connects TRBV29-1 to TRBJ1-6, with a weak D call TRBD1 (5 bases). The V gene lost 6 bases and the J gene lost 6 bases, with 12 bases spanning the gap. CDR3 size: 13 residues. The germline V gene encodes CDR1 SQVTM and CDR2 ANQGSEA. CDR3 DNA sequence: TGCAGCGTCGGGTGGGGGATTAATTCACCCCTCCACTTT. It translates to CSVGWGINSPLHF.

The rearrangement uses TRBV9 and TRBJ1-2; perhaps TRBD1 as D (5 bases). This CDR3 is 16 amino acids long. Per germline, CDR1 SGDLS and CDR2 YYNGEE. Trimming removed 0 bases at V and 4 bases at J, with 16 bases between. Here the CDR3 DNA reads TGTGCCAGCAGCGTAGGGGGGATTCGGAACATCTATGGCTACACCTTC. Protein: CASSVGGIRNIYGYTF.

The table lists this clone with a few counts. This rearrangement joins TRBV10-3 to TRBJ2-1, with D tentatively TRBD1 (6 bases). Germline assignment: CDR1 ENHRY and CDR2 SYGVKD. V shed 3 bases and J shed 10 bases, with 19 bases lying between them. The CDR3 runs 15 residues. The CDR3: CAISDPGQRPGEQFF. The CDR3 nucleotides read TGTGCCATCAGTGATCCCGGACAGCGGCCTGGGGAGCAGTTCTTC.

J is TRBJ2-7 and V is TRBV5-4; 9 bases agree with TRBD2. Germline V gene lookup returns CDR1 SGHNT and CDR2 YYREEE (reference sequence). The CDR3 is 14 amino acids. V lost 4 bases to trimming and J lost 5 bases; unmatched junction nucleotides: 7. This chain's CDR3 is CASSAKTSGDEQYF. CDR3 coding DNA: TGTGCCAGCAGCGCAAAGACTAGCGGCGACGAGCAGTACTTC.

This clone was seen a few times. This chain joins TRBV29-1 and TRBJ2-1; 8 bases fit TRBD2. The V gene end was trimmed by 7 bases and the J gene end by 7 bases; junction bases not matched to a gene: 9. Germline-derived CDR1 and CDR2 are SQVTM and ANQGSEA. The CDR3 contains 13 residues. CDR3 protein: CSAGSGGRNEQFF. The CDR3 DNA reads as TGCAGCGCTGGCTCGGGGGGGCGTAATGAGCAGTTCTTC.

This clone was observed a few times. For the CDR3, the DNA is TGTGCCTGGAGTGTACTTGCCGTCGGCGAGCAGTACTTC. Translated: CAWSVLAVGEQYF. The rearrangement uses TRBV30 and TRBJ2-7; D uncertain. V was pared by 0 bases and J by 6 bases, with 12 bases between. The CDR3 sequence is 13 residues long. The germline V gene has CDR1 GTSNPN and CDR2 SVGIG (reference sequence). Filled out from reference TRBV30 and TRBJ2-7, the complete variable domain reads SQTIHQWPATLVQPVGSPLSLECTVEGTSNPNLYWYRQAAGRGLQLLFYSVGIGQISSEVPQNLSASRPQDRQFILSSKKLLLSDSGFYLCAWSVLAVGEQYFGPGTRLTVT.

V usage is TRBV6-1 and J usage is TRBJ1-3, with D maybe TRBD1 (6 bases). The germline V gene has CDR1 MNHNS and CDR2 SASEGT. V dropped 3 bases and J dropped 2 bases, with 14 bases sitting between them. The CDR3 spans 16 residues. The CDR3 DNA follows: TGTGCCAGCAGTGATCGGAGCAGGGGCGCTGGAAACACCATATATTTT. The encoded protein is CASSDRSRGAGNTIYF.

The rearrangement joins TRBV27 to TRBJ2-5; 10 bases map to TRBD1. The CDR3 length is 18 residues. V lost 3 bases, J lost 5 bases, and 15 bases stayed unmatched. Germline V lookup: CDR1 MNHEY, CDR2 SMNVEV (reference sequence). CDR3 nucleotide sequence: TGTGCCAGCAGTTTTGAACTTATATGGGACAGGGGTTTGGAGACCCAGTACTTC. It translates to CASSFELIWDRGLETQYF.

This chain uses TRBV15 with TRBJ2-5, with D perhaps TRBD2 (7 bases). CDR3 length: 16 amino acids. Deletions cut 1 base from V and 4 bases from J, with 16 bases between. Germline CDR1 reads LNHNV; CDR2 reads YYDKDF (reference sequence). The CDR3 DNA sequence: TGTGCCACCAGCAGAGCTGTCCGGGGGGCTGGAGAGACCCAGTACTTC. Translated: CATSRAVRGAGETQYF.

This clone has just a few counts. V gene TRBV5-1 combines with J gene TRBJ2-1; D may be TRBD1 (5 bases). This CDR3 is 12 amino acids long. V was shortened by 7 bases and J by 4 bases, with 9 bases between the two germline ends. Germline CDR1 is SGHRS and CDR2 is YFSETQ. CDR3 DNA: TGCGCCAGCGGGGCGTTTTACAATGAGCAGTTCTTC. Encoded protein: CASGAFYNEQFF.

CDR3 sequence reads: CAIMAPTGARNGYTF. DNA for the CDR3: TGTGCCATCATGGCTCCCACGGGGGCTAGAAATGGCTACACCTTC. V and J are TRBV10-3 and TRBJ1-2; TRBD1 is a possible D gene (6 bases). V shed 7 bases and J shed 6 bases, with 21 bases lying between them. The length of the CDR3 is 15 residues. The germline V gene has CDR1 ENHRY and CDR2 SYGVKD.

The gene calls are TRBV7-2 and TRBJ1-1; no clear D. Trimming shortened V by 3 bases and J by 7 bases, and 15 bases separated the two germline ends. This CDR3 comprises 14 residues. Germline V gene lookup returns CDR1 SGHTA and CDR2 FQGNSA. CDR3 nucleotides: TGTGCCAGCAGCTTGGCCTCTTTCCGCGGTGAAGCTTTCTTT. As protein: CASSLASFRGEAFF. Full variable domain (remainder filled in from reference TRBV7-2 and TRBJ1-1): GAGVSQSPSNKVTEKGKDVELRCDPISGHTALYWYRQSLGQGLEFLIYFQGNSAPDKSGLPSDRFSAERTGGSVSTLTIQRTQQEDSAVYLCASSLASFRGEAFFGQGTRLTVV.

V and J are TRBV7-3 and TRBJ2-3; D is possibly TRBD1 or TRBD2 (5 bases each). The V and J ends lost 6 bases and 0 bases respectively, with 13 bases between them. The germline V gene encodes CDR1 SGHTA and CDR2 FQGTGA. This CDR3 is 15 amino acids long. The CDR3, as DNA: TGTGCCAGCAGTTCTGAGGGGATTAGCACAGATACGCAGTATTTT. This codes for CASSSEGISTDTQYF. The variable domain in full, with the rest retrieved from reference TRBV7-3 and TRBJ2-3, is GAGVSQTPSNKVTEKGKYVELRCDPISGHTALYWYRQSLGQGPEFLIYFQGTGAADDSGLPNDRFFAVRPEGSVSTLKIQRTERGDSAVYLCASSSEGISTDTQYFGPGTRLTVL.

CDR3 protein: CAWTKADSSSPLHF. The CDR3 nucleotides read TGTGCCTGGACGAAGGCGGATAGTAGTTCACCCCTCCACTTT. This chain links TRBV30 with TRBJ1-6; D is unclear. This CDR3 has 14 amino acids. V was cut by 4 bases and J by 9 bases, with 16 bases left in between. Germline V lookup: CDR1 GTSNPN, CDR2 SVGIG (reference sequence).

The chain recombines TRBV7-9 with TRBJ1-6; no clear D gene. CDR1 is SEHNR and CDR2 is FQNEAQ in the germline V gene (reference sequence). This CDR3 is 15 amino acids long. The V gene lost 10 bases and the J gene lost 7 bases, with 20 bases spanning the gap. The CDR3 reads CATPSLETANSPLHF. For the CDR3, the DNA is TGTGCCACCCCGTCCTTGGAGACCGCGAATTCACCCCTCCACTTT. Together with reference TRBV7-9 and TRBJ1-6, the CDR3 gives the full variable domain: DTGVSQNPRHKITKRGQNVTFRCDPISEHNRLYWYRQTLGQGPEFLTYFQNEAQLEKSRLLSDRFSAERPKGSFSTLEIQRTEQGDSAMYLCATPSLETANSPLHFGNGTRLTVT.

J is TRBJ2-5 and V is TRBV13; TRBD2 matches 8 bases. CDR1 is PRHDT and CDR2 is FYEKMQ in the germline V gene (reference sequence). This CDR3 is built from 16 residues. V shed 2 bases and J 1 base; nucleotides not matched to a gene: 6. CDR3 in amino acids: CASSLFFAGGQETQYF. The CDR3 nucleotides are TGTGCCAGCAGCTTATTCTTTGCGGGGGGCCAAGAGACCCAGTACTTC.

The gene calls are TRBV10-3 and TRBJ2-7; weak D call: TRBD1 (6 bases). Per the germline V gene, CDR1 is ENHRY and CDR2 is SYGVKD. The CDR3 consists of 13 residues. Trimming took 10 bases from V and 0 from J, leaving 13 bases between them. This chain's CDR3 is CATETGSSYEQYF. Here the CDR3 DNA reads TGTGCCACCGAGACAGGTAGCTCCTACGAGCAGTACTTC.

This clone has a handful of counts. V usage is TRBV29-1 and J usage is TRBJ2-3; TRBD2 matches at 9 bases. V lost 4 bases, J lost 6 bases, and 17 bases stayed unmatched. The CDR3 covers 17 residues. The germline V gene has CDR1 SQVTM and CDR2 ANQGSEA. The CDR3 DNA sequence: TGCAGCGTTGTGAACCCCCGGCCTAGCGGGGAGCAGGATACGCAGTATTTT. It encodes CSVVNPRPSGEQDTQYF.